In this sample, the clone carrying this T cell receptor beta chain turned up many times. The antigen remains undetermined. The record originates from a study of CD8+CD57+ T cells in acquired aplastic anemia. Study results and limitations: The study found no significant CD8+ Simpson's diversity difference between patients and controls.

Researchers used genomic DNA as the template to profile TCR beta VDJ and CDR3. In TCRdb, the reads were re-called with MiXCR into one record per CDR3 protein. The table lists around 190,000 distinct CDR3 sequences, roughly half of them singletons. This CDR3 comprises 13 residues. The germline gives CDR1 SQVTM, CDR2 ANQGSEA. The V segment lost 5 bases and the J segment 3 bases; nucleotides outside the gene matches: 4. The chain uses TRBV29-1 and TRBJ2-7; 10 nucleotides agree with TRBD1. The sequence was collected from a human donor in good health, serving as a control. Specimen: sorted CD4+, CD8+, or CD8+CD57+ T cells (not recorded which) from PBMCs. The chain's CDR3 is CSVQGQGFYEQYF. The CDR3 bases are TGCAGCGTTCAGGGACAGGGGTTCTACGAGCAGTACTTC.